The 23 T cell receptor beta chains below were found in one sample sequenced in a study of vaccination and CD4 T cells after COVID-19. The assay that was used to sequence DNA from cultured CD4+ T cells was the Oncomine TCR Beta short-read assay. TCRdb processed the PCR reads anew with MiXCR; each CDR3 protein has one entry. Among some 13,000 distinct CDR3 sequences listed, roughly three fifths were seen once. Treatment here: roughly 10-day PBMC culture with coronavirus spike peptide pools or control peptides (ViraFEST assay). Their antigen targets remain unknown. Sample: CD4+ T cells from blood, cultured in vitro. The receptors were sampled from a human donor who had recovered from COVID-19.

This chain joins TRBV6-5 and TRBJ1-5; D is undetermined. The germline V gene has CDR1 MNHEY and CDR2 SVGAGI. The CDR3 is made up of 14 amino acids. V lost 4 bases and J 3 bases, leaving 10 bases between the germline ends. The CDR3 region is CASSSGAFNQPQHF. The CDR3 nucleotides are TGTGCCAGCAGTTCGGGAGCCTTCAATCAGCCCCAGCATTTT.

This clonotype showed up just a few times. The genes are TRBV20-1 and TRBJ2-7, with no clear D. V dropped 6 bases and J dropped 2 bases, with 17 bases sitting between them. The germline V gene has CDR1 DFQATT and CDR2 SNEGSKA (reference sequence). This CDR3 is 14 amino acids long. The CDR3 loop is CSASKLPVTYEQYF. The CDR3 coding sequence is TGCAGTGCAAGTAAACTCCCGGTCACCTACGAGCAGTACTTC.

The chain has TRBV27 and TRBJ2-1, with 7 nucleotides matching TRBD1. The V gene's germline CDR1 is MNHEY and CDR2 SMNVEV (reference sequence). V shed 6 bases, J shed 4 bases, and the junction held 12 bases outside the gene matches. CDR3 length: 16 residues. CDR3 protein: CASRPFRGLSYNEQFF. The CDR3 DNA reads as TGTGCCAGCAGGCCTTTTAGGGGGCTGTCTTACAATGAGCAGTTCTTC.

This chain's CDR3 is CASISEGGNSYEQYF. CDR3 nucleotides: TGTGCCAGCATCTCCGAGGGGGGTAATTCCTACGAGCAGTACTTC. The gene calls are TRBV28 and TRBJ2-7; D may match TRBD1 or TRBD2 (6 bases each). Trimming stripped 7 bases from V and 1 base from J, with 17 bases between. Germline CDR1 and CDR2: MDHEN and SYDVKM. This CDR3 has 15 residues. The variable domain in full, with the rest retrieved from reference TRBV28 and TRBJ2-7, is DVKVTQSSRYLVKRTGEKVFLECVQDMDHENMFWYRQDPGLGLRLIYFSYDVKMKEKGDIPEGYSVSREKKERFSLILESASTNQTSMYLCASISEGGNSYEQYFGPGTRLTVT.

The chain joins TRBV6-1 to TRBJ1-3, with D uncertain. This CDR3 contains 14 residues. Trimming left V 0 bases short and J 5 bases short, with 8 bases between. CDR1 is MNHNS and CDR2 is SASEGT in the germline V gene. DNA for the CDR3: TGTGCCAGCAGTGAAGCTTCGCCGAGAAACACCATATATTTT. Amino acid sequence: CASSEASPRNTIYF.

This clonotype has a handful of counts. This rearrangement joins TRBV30 to TRBJ1-2; a weak D match, TRBD1 (6 bases). The V end lost 5 bases, the J end lost 8 bases, and 18 bases lay between the germline ends. The length of the CDR3 is 13 residues. The V gene's germline CDR1 is GTSNPN and CDR2 SVGIG (reference sequence). CDR3 sequence: CAWVQGREGGYTF. The DNA of the CDR3 is TGTGCCTGGGTACAGGGTCGGGAGGGCGGCTACACCTTC.

The chain is built from TRBV7-9 and TRBJ2-7, with 7 bases lining up with TRBD1. The CDR3 length is 13 residues. Per germline, CDR1 SEHNR and CDR2 FQNEAQ (reference sequence). V lost 5 bases to trimming and J lost 5 bases; unmatched junction nucleotides: 6. CDR3 loop: CASSTSGGDEQYF. As DNA, the CDR3 is TGTGCCAGCAGCACCTCAGGGGGAGACGAGCAGTACTTC.

This clonotype came up a few times. This chain uses TRBV6-2 or TRBV6-3 with TRBJ1-1, with D perhaps TRBD1 (5 bases). V shed 6 bases and J shed 1 base, with 9 bases lying between them. CDR1 is MNHEY, CDR2 SVGEGT, per germline. CDR3 length: 13 residues. CDR3: CASSPGGNTEAFF. The CDR3, as DNA: TGTGCCAGCAGCCCCGGGGGGAACACTGAAGCTTTCTTT.

The chain links TRBV14 to TRBJ2-3, with 8 bases that match TRBD2. This CDR3 is built from 17 residues. Trimming cost V 4 bases and J 6 bases; bases outside gene matches: 15. The V gene's germline CDR1 is SGHDN and CDR2 FVKESK. DNA of the CDR3: TGTGCCAGCAGCCTAGAGACCCCTTTCGGGAGGGAGGATACGCAGTATTTT. Translation: CASSLETPFGREDTQYF.

The chain employs TRBV20-1 and TRBJ2-3; 8 positions match TRBD1. With 5 bases clipped from V and 4 bases from J, the junction kept 11 bases outside the gene matches. Germline assignment: CDR1 DFQATT and CDR2 SNEGSKA (reference sequence). This CDR3 has 15 amino acids. CDR3 protein: CSALGQGRPSDTQYF. For the CDR3, the DNA is TGCAGTGCTTTAGGACAGGGTCGGCCTTCAGATACGCAGTATTTT.

The genes are TRBV7-8 and TRBJ2-7; perhaps TRBD2 as D (5 bases). Per the germline V gene, CDR1 is SGHVS and CDR2 is FQNEAQ. V lost 0 bases and J lost 7, with 10 bases in between. CDR3 size: 13 residues. In DNA, the CDR3 is TGTGCCAGCAGCTTAGCGCAGCGGTGGGAGCAGTACTTC. It is translated as CASSLAQRWEQYF. The whole variable domain, remainder taken from reference TRBV7-8 and TRBJ2-7, is GAGVSQSPRYKVAKRGQDVALRCDPISGHVSLFWYQQALGQGPEFLTYFQNEAQLDKSGLPSDRFFAERPEGSVSTLKIQRTQQEDSAVYLCASSLAQRWEQYFGPGTRLTVT.

DNA of the CDR3: TGCGCCAGCAGCTTGCAGGGGCCGGGTGAAGCTTTCTTT. Its protein is CASSLQGPGEAFF. J is TRBJ1-1 and V is TRBV5-1; a weak D match, TRBD1 (6 bases). This CDR3 region has 13 residues. Trimming pared 1 base from V and 7 bases from J, leaving 11 bases between. CDR1 SGHRS and CDR2 YFSETQ come from the germline V gene.

In this sample, this clonotype turned up a few times. The chain recombines TRBV27 with TRBJ2-3; no definite D call. V dropped 0 bases and J dropped 1 base, with 11 bases sitting between them. The V gene's germline CDR1 is MNHEY and CDR2 SMNVEV (reference sequence). CDR3 size: 16 residues. The DNA of the CDR3 is TGTGCCAGCAGTTTATCGCCTAGATGGGGCACAGATACGCAGTATTTT. This encodes CASSLSPRWGTDTQYF.

This chain connects TRBV7-3 to TRBJ1-1; D is uncertain. The V end was cut by 5 bases, the J end by 0 bases, with 7 bases between. Germline V lookup: CDR1 SGHTA, CDR2 FQGTGA. The CDR3 totals 13 residues. The CDR3 spells CASSLHMNTEAFF. The CDR3 DNA reads as TGTGCCAGCAGCCTTCACATGAACACTGAAGCTTTCTTT.

There are a few counts of this clonotype. This rearrangement joins TRBV24-1 to TRBJ2-3; D is unclear. Germline-derived CDR1 and CDR2 are KGHDR and SFDVKD. The CDR3 has 16 amino acids. Trimming removed 4 bases from V and 0 bases from J, with 13 bases in between. CDR3 sequence (DNA): TGTGCCACCAGTGACGTTGACACAGCTAGCACAGATACGCAGTATTTT. Protein sequence: CATSDVDTASTDTQYF.

A single count supports this clonotype. Here the CDR3 reads CSAQTHSYEQYF. The CDR3 DNA follows: TGCAGTGCCCAGACCCATTCCTACGAGCAGTACTTC. This chain joins TRBV20-1 and TRBJ2-7; D call uncertain. Germline CDR1 reads DFQATT; CDR2 reads SNEGSKA (reference sequence). With 6 bases removed from V and 1 base from J, the gap between germline ends came to 10 bases. The CDR3 is 12 residues long.

V and J are TRBV28 and TRBJ1-2; D might be TRBD1 (5 bases). This CDR3 contains 13 residues. The germline gives CDR1 MDHEN, CDR2 SYDVKM. Trimming pared 5 bases from V and 4 bases from J, leaving 11 bases between. The CDR3 nucleotides are TGTGCCAGCAGTATGGGGGATGTCTATGGCTACACCTTC. It yields the protein CASSMGDVYGYTF.

The rearrangement uses TRBV7-3 and TRBJ1-1; the D is unclear. CDR1 is SGHTA and CDR2 is FQGTGA in the germline V gene. The CDR3 is 15 amino acids. The germline V and J ends were trimmed by 1 base and 1 base, with 10 bases remaining between them. The CDR3 DNA reads TGTGCCAGCAGCTTAAATAGGGCGACGAACACTGAAGCTTTCTTT. It is translated as CASSLNRATNTEAFF.

This clonotype was recorded a few times. V gene TRBV7-3 combines with J gene TRBJ2-2; 7 bases align to TRBD2. The V segment lost 5 bases and the J segment 2 bases; nucleotides outside the gene matches: 14. In germline, CDR1 is SGHTA, CDR2 FQGTGA. The CDR3 has 18 amino acids. This chain's CDR3 is CASSLRGGLSYNTGELFF. The CDR3 nucleotides are TGTGCCAGCAGCCTACGCGGGGGACTCTCCTATAACACCGGGGAGCTGTTTTTT.

J is TRBJ1-6 and V is TRBV2; D unclear. The CDR3 has 12 residues. Germline V gene lookup returns CDR1 SNHLY and CDR2 FYNNEI. The V end was cut by 4 bases, the J end by 14 bases, with 12 bases between. This CDR3 reads CASSVIDGALHF. CDR3 coding DNA: TGTGCCAGCAGTGTAATAGATGGGGCCCTCCACTTT.

This clonotype occurred a few times. The rearrangement joins TRBV6-2 or TRBV6-3 to TRBJ2-4, with no clear D. The length of the CDR3 is 15 residues. Looked up from germline, CDR1 is MNHEY and CDR2 is SVGEGT. Trimming removed 6 bases at V and 0 bases at J, with 12 bases between. The CDR3 nucleotides read TGTGCCAGCAGAGTGGGTAACCTAGCCAAAAACATTCAGTACTTC. Its protein is CASRVGNLAKNIQYF.

This clonotype appeared once. The CDR3 here is CAISESTEQETQYF. The CDR3 DNA sequence: TGTGCCATCAGTGAGTCGACGGAGCAAGAGACCCAGTACTTC. The gene calls are TRBV10-3 and TRBJ2-5; D is ambiguous. This CDR3 has 14 residues. CDR1 and CDR2 from the germline V gene are ENHRY and SYGVKD. V dropped 0 bases and J dropped 2 bases, with 7 bases sitting between them.

This clonotype was detected only a few times. V and J are TRBV2 and TRBJ2-7, with D tentatively TRBD2 (6 bases). The V end was cut by 6 bases, the J end by 0 bases, with 12 bases between. Germline CDR1 and CDR2: SNHLY and FYNNEI. This CDR3 spans 14 amino acids. For the CDR3, the DNA is TGTGCCAGCAGCCCGGGACTGCTCTCCTACGAGCAGTACTTC. Its protein product is CASSPGLLSYEQYF.